The present entry profiles one T cell receptor (beta chain) with its context. Its specificity is unknown. These data are taken from a study of cytomegalovirus exposure and HLA in healthy donors. Study-wide results and limits: A list of more than 150 TCR beta chains associated with cytomegalovirus was given. In a later analysis, a missense DCLRE1C variant was linked to TCR beta V- and J-gene trimming. Later analysis showed TCR association rates varying by HLA locus, highest for DRB1 and lowest for HLA-C.

This CDR3 has 16 residues. V gave up 4 bases and J gave up 3 bases, with 19 bases separating them. Germline assignment: CDR1 SGDLS and CDR2 YYNGEE. The PCR had 60 Vbeta and 13 Jbeta primers. Only in-frame clones appear in the TCRdb table, and some are missing; sequencing was by immunoSEQ multiplex PCR. The table lists approximately 130,000 clones, about 80% of them singletons. Sequences were obtained from PBMCs. The V and J genes are TRBV9 and TRBJ1-1, with D possibly matching TRBD1 (6 bases). The TCR originated in a man aged 25 to 40 in good health and CMV-seronegative. The CDR3 is CASSLRGGGMDTEAFF. In DNA form, the CDR3 reads TGTGCCAGCAGCCTTAGAGGGGGGGGCATGGACACTGAAGCTTTCTTT.